This T cell receptor beta chain emerged from a study of T cell repertoires in cytomegalovirus infection. Findings of the study overall: The response measured ex vivo was dominated by TCR beta clonotypes (HLA-C-restricted and CMV-specific).

Via MiXCR, TCRdb re-called the reads, giving one row per CDR3 protein. Here the sample spans roughly 81,000 distinct CDR3 sequences, 3.7% being singletons. The CDR3 runs to 16 residues. Germline values: CDR1 SGHDT, CDR2 YYEEEE. The V end was cut by 1 base, the J end by 2 bases, with 13 bases between. At least ten counts were recorded for this clonotype. Its antigen is unidentified. Sequenced: PBMCs. This TCR came from a human donor in good health (CMV status not recorded). Some clones in this sample may be carry-over from other donors' samples. The chain links TRBV5-6 to TRBJ1-5; possibly TRBD1 for D (5 bases). CDR3 region: CASSLSYRRGNQPQHF. The CDR3, as DNA: TGTGCCAGCAGCTTGTCTTACAGGCGTGGCAATCAGCCCCAGCATTTT. The full variable domain, in which reference TRBV5-6 and TRBJ1-5 provide the parts outside the CDR3, is DAGVTQSPTHLIKTRGQQVTLRCSPKSGHDTVSWYQQALGQGPQFIFQYYEEEERQRGNFPDRFSGHQFPNYSSELNVNALLLGDSALYLCASSLSYRRGNQPQHFGDGTRLSIL.